These 15 T cell receptor beta chains share one sample of origin, sequenced in a study of blood T cell repertoires in COVID-19. The data were produced by immunoSEQ multiplex PCR, yet TCRdb's version contains in-frame clones alone and is incomplete. In the table there are around 500,000 clones, 88% of which are singletons. The sequencing sample was made of PBMCs or T cells enriched from blood (not recorded which). These receptors all stem from a woman in her forties who had recovered from COVID-19.

This chain connects TRBV4-3 to TRBJ2-4; TRBD2 aligns across 8 bases. In germline, CDR1 is LGHNA, CDR2 YSLEER. Trimming at V came to 1 base and at J to 8 bases, leaving 13 bases not matched to a gene. The CDR3 has 17 amino acids. CDR3 amino acids: CASSQGTAGGGVDIQYF. The CDR3, as DNA: TGCGCCAGCAGCCAAGGTACGGCGGGAGGAGGGGTGGACATTCAGTACTTC.

The gene calls are TRBV6-2 or TRBV6-3 and TRBJ1-1; 7 nucleotides line up with TRBD1. Germline V gives CDR1 MNHEY, CDR2 SVGEGT. V gave up 5 bases and J gave up 1 base; unmatched junction bases: 10. The CDR3 loop spans 16 amino acids. CDR3: CASSPGNYRGNTEAFF. CDR3 bases: TGTGCCAGCAGTCCCGGAAATTACAGGGGGAACACTGAAGCTTTCTTT.

CDR3 sequence reads: CSSETGPYNEQFF. DNA for the CDR3: TGCAGCTCGGAGACAGGGCCCTACAATGAGCAGTTCTTC. The chain couples TRBV29-1 to TRBJ2-1; TRBD1 aligns across 7 bases. Germline CDR1 is SQVTM and CDR2 is ANQGSEA. The CDR3 totals 13 residues. Trimming at V came to 8 bases and at J to 2 bases, leaving 6 bases not matched to a gene.

The chain employs TRBV28 and TRBJ1-3; 7 bases line up with TRBD1. Germline V gene lookup returns CDR1 MDHEN and CDR2 SYDVKM. Germline trimming cut 4 bases from V and 0 bases from J; bases unmatched to any gene: 6. This CDR3 is 16 amino acids long. Here the CDR3 DNA reads TGTGCCAGCAGTTCTACAGGGGCCTTCTCTGGAAACACCATATATTTT. Its translation is CASSSTGAFSGNTIYF.

This clone was detected only a few times. J is TRBJ1-1 and V is TRBV7-6; maybe TRBD1 (5 bases). Deletions cut 5 bases from V and 1 base from J, with 14 bases between. CDR1 SGHVS and CDR2 FNYEAQ come from the germline V gene. The length of the CDR3 is 15 residues. The CDR3 reads CASSLGGRGNTEAFF. In nucleotides, the CDR3 is TGTGCCAGCAGCCTCGGGGGGAGGGGGAACACTGAAGCTTTCTTT.

The chain combines TRBV10-3 with TRBJ2-4, with D tentatively TRBD1 (5 bases). V was shortened by 3 bases and J by 8 bases, with 8 bases between the two germline ends. Germline CDR1 ENHRY, CDR2 SYGVKD. The CDR3 length is 12 residues. CDR3 sequence: CAISERGDIQYF. The CDR3 DNA sequence: TGTGCCATCAGTGAAAGGGGTGACATTCAGTACTTC.

The V and J genes are TRBV25-1 and TRBJ1-1; no clear D gene. CDR1 is MGHDK, CDR2 SYGVNS, per germline. This CDR3 region has 12 residues. Trimming stripped 0 bases from V and 7 bases from J, with 6 bases between. The CDR3 sequence is CASSEYSGEAFF. The CDR3 nucleotides read TGTGCCAGCAGTGAATATAGCGGTGAAGCTTTCTTT.

CDR3 sequence: CASSRGPGTGIKGLAGRSYEQYF. The DNA of the CDR3 is TGCGCCAGCAGTCGTGGCCCCGGGACAGGGATAAAGGGACTAGCGGGCCGCTCCTACGAGCAGTACTTC. The chain is built from TRBV23-1 and TRBJ2-7; TRBD2 aligns across 12 bases. TRBV23-1 is reported as an ORF; its role is uncertain. V was clipped by 4 bases and J by 0 bases; unmatched bases: 25. This CDR3 is built from 23 residues.

The sample holds a few counts of this clone. This chain links TRBV6-1 with TRBJ1-3; D gene uncertain. Germline V gene data show CDR1 as MNHNS and CDR2 as SASEGT. The V end was cut by 4 bases, the J end by 7 bases, with 20 bases between. The CDR3 runs 16 residues. CDR3: CASSGWRGPLGNTIYF. CDR3 nucleotide sequence: TGTGCCAGCAGTGGGTGGCGAGGGCCCCTCGGGAACACCATATATTTT.

The chain carries TRBV6-5 and TRBJ1-3; D gene uncertain. Trimming cost V 0 bases and J 0 bases, with 6 bases left between them. Germline assignment: CDR1 MNHEY and CDR2 SVGAGI. This CDR3 contains 15 residues. The CDR3: CASSYSPRSGNTIYF. In DNA, the CDR3 is TGTGCCAGCAGTTACTCTCCCCGCTCTGGAAACACCATATATTTT.

Here the CDR3 reads CASRTLEQPLHYEQYF. The DNA for the CDR3 is TGTGCCAGCAGGACATTAGAGCAGCCACTCCATTACGAGCAGTACTTC. J is TRBJ2-7 and V is TRBV5-8; D gene ambiguous. This CDR3 contains 16 residues. The germline gives CDR1 SGHTS, CDR2 YDEGEE. Between the trimmed V and J ends, which lost 5 bases and 4 bases, there was a span of 22 bases.

The V gene is TRBV10-3, the J gene TRBJ1-5; D not resolved. CDR1 ENHRY and CDR2 SYGVKD come from the germline V gene. CDR3 length equals 15 residues. Trimming cost V 2 bases and J 6 bases, with 14 bases left between them. The CDR3 protein is CAISEKAPGGQPQHF. The CDR3 nucleotides read TGTGCCATCAGTGAGAAGGCCCCCGGAGGTCAGCCCCAGCATTTT.

This chain uses TRBV4-1 with TRBJ2-6; D is possibly TRBD2 (6 bases). This CDR3 has 18 amino acids. The V gene lost 4 bases and the J gene lost 3 bases, with 19 bases spanning the gap. Looked up from germline, CDR1 is MGHRA and CDR2 is YSYEKL. Written as DNA, the CDR3 is TGCGCCAGCAGCCCCAAGTTAAGGTGGGGGGATGGGGCCAACGTCCTGACTTTC. Translated: CASSPKLRWGDGANVLTF.

This clone showed up just a few times. This chain joins TRBV10-1 and TRBJ2-3; D remains unclear. Germline CDR1 and CDR2: WNHNN and SYGVQD (reference sequence). The CDR3 length is 13 residues. V was pared by 7 bases and J by 1 base, with 9 bases between. The DNA for the CDR3 is TGCGCCAGCAAAGCCAGCGGCACAGATACGCAGTATTTT. Protein sequence: CASKASGTDTQYF.

The table lists this clone with a count of one. CDR3 DNA sequence: TGCGCCAGCAGCCAAGAACCTTCCAGGGCGGATACGCAGTATTTT. It codes for CASSQEPSRADTQYF. V usage is TRBV4-3 and J usage is TRBJ2-3; D possibly corresponds to TRBD1 (5 bases). The germline gives CDR1 LGHNA, CDR2 YSLEER. The length of the CDR3 is 15 residues. Trimming took 0 bases from V and 6 from J, leaving 13 bases between them.